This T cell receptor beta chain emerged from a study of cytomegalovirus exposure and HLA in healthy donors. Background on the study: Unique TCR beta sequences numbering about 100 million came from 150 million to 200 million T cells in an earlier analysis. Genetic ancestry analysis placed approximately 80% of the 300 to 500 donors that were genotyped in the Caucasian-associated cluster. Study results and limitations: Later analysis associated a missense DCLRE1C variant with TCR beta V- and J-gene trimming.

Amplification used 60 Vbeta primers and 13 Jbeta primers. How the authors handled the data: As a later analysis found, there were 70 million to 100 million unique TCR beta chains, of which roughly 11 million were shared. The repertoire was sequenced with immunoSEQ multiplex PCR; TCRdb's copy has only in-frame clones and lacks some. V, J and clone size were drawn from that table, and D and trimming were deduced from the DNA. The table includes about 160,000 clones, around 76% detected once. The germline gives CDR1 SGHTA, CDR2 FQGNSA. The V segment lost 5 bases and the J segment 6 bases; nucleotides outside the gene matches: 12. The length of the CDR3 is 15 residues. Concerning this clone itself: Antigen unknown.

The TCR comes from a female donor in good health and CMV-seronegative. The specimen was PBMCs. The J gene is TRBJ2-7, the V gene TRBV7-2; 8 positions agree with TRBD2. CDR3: CASSPGRAGGGEQYF. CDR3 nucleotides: TGTGCCAGCAGCCCGGGGAGGGCGGGAGGAGGCGAGCAGTACTTC.